A single sample gave rise to the 3 T cell receptor beta chains below, sequenced in a study of cytomegalovirus exposure and HLA in healthy donors. Researchers ran the PCR with 60 Vbeta and 13 Jbeta primers. Assay: immunoSEQ multiplex PCR; the TCRdb copy retains only in-frame clones and omits some. The profile shows about 170,000 clones, approximately 80% of them singletons. Material for sequencing was PBMCs. These receptors all come from a female donor in good health and CMV-seronegative.

The chain joins TRBV11-2 to TRBJ2-3, with no clear D. Germline CDR1 and CDR2: SGHAT and FQNNGV. The CDR3 has 12 amino acids. The V gene lost 5 bases and the J gene lost 5 bases, with 8 bases spanning the gap. The CDR3 sequence is CASSHQEDTQYF. The CDR3 nucleotides are TGTGCCAGCAGCCATCAGGAAGATACGCAGTATTTT.

V gene TRBV7-6 combines with J gene TRBJ2-3; D is possibly TRBD1 (7 bases). The CDR3 length is 15 residues. Germline lookup yields CDR1 SGHVS and CDR2 FNYEAQ. V lost 5 bases, J lost 5 bases, and 17 bases lay in between. CDR3 region: CASSRRGPGKDTQYF. CDR3 sequence (DNA): TGTGCCAGCAGCCGGAGGGGGCCTGGGAAAGATACGCAGTATTTT.

This clone was seen a single time. The gene calls are TRBV13 and TRBJ1-1; D perhaps matches TRBD1 (6 bases). CDR3 length: 16 amino acids. Germline assignment: CDR1 PRHDT and CDR2 FYEKMQ (reference sequence). Between the trimmed V and J ends, which lost 9 bases and 1 base, there was a span of 21 bases. This chain's CDR3 is CARGGGGAQRNTEAFF. As DNA, the CDR3 is TGTGCCAGGGGAGGGGGGGGCGCTCAGAGGAACACTGAAGCTTTCTTT.